This passage covers 9 T cell receptor beta chains from one sample sequenced in a study of T-cell reconstitution after alpha-beta-depleted transplantation in children. The authors prepared the TCRbeta library with unique molecular identifiers. MiXCR, applied by TCRdb to the PCR reads, yields one record per CDR3 protein. The table shows about 150,000 distinct CDR3 sequences, with about 9% occurring only once. The sequences come from PBMCs, mostly from graft donor cells, collected 180 days after TCRalphabeta/CD19-depleted stem cell transplant. The receptors were sampled from a female patient between 2 and 15 years old who had a stem cell transplant for congenital amegakaryocytic thrombocytopenia, so the T cells may come from the graft donor.

The genes are TRBV3-1 and TRBJ2-1; no reliable D call. Germline CDR1 and CDR2: LGHDT and YNNKEL (reference sequence). V was pared by 1 base and J by 5 bases, with 9 bases between. CDR3 length: 14 residues. The CDR3 spells CASSQVSINNEQFF. The CDR3 coding sequence is TGTGCCAGCAGCCAAGTTTCAATAAACAATGAGCAGTTCTTC.

This clonotype was seen ten or more times. The chain's CDR3 is CASSLALAGRQETQYF. The CDR3 DNA sequence: TGTGCCAGCAGCTTAGCACTAGCGGGCAGACAAGAGACCCAGTACTTC. The rearrangement uses TRBV7-2 and TRBJ2-5; TRBD2 agrees at 9 bases. With 0 bases clipped from V and 2 bases from J, the junction kept 4 bases outside the gene matches. CDR3 length equals 16 residues. CDR1 and CDR2 (germline): SGHTA, FQGNSA.

This clonotype was detected ten times or more. This chain links TRBV29-1 with TRBJ2-1, with D perhaps TRBD1 or TRBD2 (5 bases each). CDR1 and CDR2 from the germline V gene are SQVTM and ANQGSEA. The CDR3 loop spans 15 amino acids. Trimming took 3 bases from V and 0 from J, leaving 12 bases between them. The CDR3 spells CSVEGTQSSYNEQFF. The CDR3 nucleotides are TGCAGCGTTGAGGGGACCCAGAGCTCCTACAATGAGCAGTTCTTC.

The chain couples TRBV5-5 to TRBJ2-7; the D is unclear. The CDR3 is 13 amino acids. The germline gives CDR1 SGHKS, CDR2 YYEKEE (reference sequence). Trimming cost V 4 bases and J 5 bases, with 13 bases left between them. The CDR3 DNA reads as TGTGCCAGCAGCCACCTACCGGGCCACGAGCAGTACTTC. This translates into CASSHLPGHEQYF.

In its sample, this clonotype was seen once. An end of the junction differs from the germline gene, which may be a read error. The chain carries TRBV5-1 and TRBJ2-7, with D perhaps TRBD1 (5 bases). Germline CDR1 SGHRS, CDR2 YFSETQ. This CDR3 has 15 amino acids. CDR3 bases: TGCGCCAGCAGCTTGGCCCCAGGGTGGTCCTACGAGCAGTACTTT. Amino acid sequence: CASSLAPGWSYEQYF.

Comments on this clonotype: The CDR3 carries no conserved terminal phenylalanine or tryptophan, so it likely arises from a read error. The chain joins TRBV12-3 or TRBV12-4 to TRBJ2-1; D is uncertain. Trimming left V 2 bases short and J 0 bases short, with 8 bases between. This CDR3 spans 15 amino acids. The CDR3 is CASSLLWSSYNEQFL. For the CDR3, the DNA is TGTGCCAGCAGTTTACTGTGGAGCTCCTACAATGAGCAGTTCTTG.

The rearrangement links TRBV20-1 to TRBJ2-3; 9 nucleotides align to TRBD2. Germline V lookup: CDR1 DFQATT, CDR2 SNEGSKA (reference sequence). The CDR3 totals 16 residues. V lost 7 bases, J lost 1 base, and 12 bases stayed unmatched. The CDR3 coding sequence is TGCAGTGTTCCCTACACGACTAGCGGCCGCACAGATACGCAGTATTTT. It is translated as CSVPYTTSGRTDTQYF.

This clonotype occurred many times. The gene calls are TRBV7-2 and TRBJ2-5, with 8 bases identical to TRBD2. Germline CDR1 reads SGHTA; CDR2 reads FQGNSA. The CDR3 spans 14 residues. V was clipped by 4 bases and J by 4 bases; unmatched bases: 5. The CDR3 DNA sequence: TGTGCCAGCAGCTCAGGACTAGCAGTAGAGACCCAGTACTTC. Its protein is CASSSGLAVETQYF.

This clonotype was detected only a few times. This rearrangement joins TRBV6-1 to TRBJ2-5; maybe TRBD1 (5 bases). This CDR3 is 14 amino acids long. The V end lost 0 bases, the J end lost 5 bases, and 10 bases lay between the germline ends. The germline V gene has CDR1 MNHNS and CDR2 SASEGT. For the CDR3, the DNA is TGTGCCAGCAGTGAAGCCCCAGGGTATGAGACCCAGTACTTC. Its translation is CASSEAPGYETQYF.